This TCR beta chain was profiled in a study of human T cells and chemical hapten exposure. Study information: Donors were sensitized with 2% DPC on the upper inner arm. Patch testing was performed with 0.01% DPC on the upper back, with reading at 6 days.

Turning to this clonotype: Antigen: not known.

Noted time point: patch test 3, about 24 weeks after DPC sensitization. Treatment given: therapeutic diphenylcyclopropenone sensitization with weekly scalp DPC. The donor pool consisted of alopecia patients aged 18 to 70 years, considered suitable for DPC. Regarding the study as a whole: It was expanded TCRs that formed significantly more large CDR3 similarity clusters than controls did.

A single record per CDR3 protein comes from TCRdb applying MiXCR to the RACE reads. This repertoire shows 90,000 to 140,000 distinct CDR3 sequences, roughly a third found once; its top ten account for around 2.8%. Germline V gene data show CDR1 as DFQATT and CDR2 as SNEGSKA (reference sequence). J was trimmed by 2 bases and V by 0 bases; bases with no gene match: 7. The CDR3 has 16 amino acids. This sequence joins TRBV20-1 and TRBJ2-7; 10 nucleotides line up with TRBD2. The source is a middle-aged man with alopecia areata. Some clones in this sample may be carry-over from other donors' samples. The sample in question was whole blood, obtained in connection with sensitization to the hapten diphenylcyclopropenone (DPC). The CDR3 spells CSARERAGGGTYEQYF. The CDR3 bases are TGCAGTGCTAGAGAGAGAGCGGGAGGGGGTACCTACGAGCAGTACTTC.